This T cell receptor (beta chain) was sequenced in a study of identical twins. Notes on the study in general: Alpha sequences that were out-of-frame and twin-shared showed an excess of low generation probability. Potential partial confounding of zero-insertion analyses by invariant MAIT and iNKT cells was noted.

Germline loops: CDR1 LNHDA, CDR2 SQIVND (reference sequence). Trimming pared 6 bases from V and 8 bases from J, leaving 14 bases between. The CDR3 loop spans 13 amino acids. This clonotype was observed a few times. Its antigen is undetermined. Template switching added a universal primer binding site, and final cDNA carried unique molecular identifiers. Using its own MiXCR run on the 5' RACE reads, TCRdb lists one record per CDR3 protein. The profile covers approximately 600,000 distinct CDR3 sequences, with around 7.5% appearing a single time and roughly 1.6% taken by the ten largest. The same sample was also studied in work on yellow fever vaccine responses in identical twins.

The rearrangement joins TRBV19 to TRBJ2-1; D possibly corresponds to TRBD2 (5 bases). The sequencing input was PBMCs. The sequence was collected from a young woman in good health. CDR3 region: CASRSDLGHEQFF. The CDR3 nucleotides are TGTGCCAGTAGATCGGACTTAGGCCATGAGCAGTTCTTC.